This T cell receptor beta chain came from a study of shared T cell receptors in the human thymus. The J segment lost 7 bases and the V segment lost 8 bases, leaving 7 bases of the junction unmatched. Germline loops: CDR1 DFQATT, CDR2 SNEGSKA (reference sequence). The CDR3 has 11 amino acids. This clone has only one observation. Only in-frame clones appear in the TCRdb table, and some are missing; sequencing was by immunoSEQ multiplex PCR. The table lists hundreds of thousands of clones, 80% to 90% of them singletons. These records were also assigned to another study, of human thymus T cells. This second study notes: Donors were healthy Finnish babies undergoing corrective operations for congenital heart defects. Resections from corrective heart surgery supplied the thymus tissue. Unrelated individuals were reported by related research to share highly overlapping thymic repertoires.

The sample comprised thymocytes. The chain couples TRBV20-1 to TRBJ2-5; TRBD1 aligns across 7 bases. The receptor was isolated from a girl younger than two with a congenital heart defect. This chain's CDR3 is CSLQGKGTQYF. The CDR3 bases are TGCAGTTTACAGGGGAAGGGGACCCAGTACTTC.